This T cell receptor beta chain was observed in a study of control samples from healthy donors and cancer patients. Germline CDR1 is MGHDK and CDR2 is SYGVNS. The CDR3 is made up of 14 amino acids. V was pared by 5 bases and J by 1 base, with 11 bases between. Measured with immunoSEQ multiplex PCR; TCRdb has only the in-frame clones, and not every one. The data hold 85,000 to 90,000 clones, with roughly 84% observed a single time. The V gene is TRBV25-1, the J gene TRBJ2-5; D might be TRBD1 or TRBD2, each matching 5 bases. Sample: blood. The source is a woman in her thirties or forties in good health. CDR3 loop: CASSISGAQETQYF. CDR3 sequence (DNA): TGTGCCAGCAGTATCTCCGGGGCCCAAGAGACCCAGTACTTC.